This paragraph reports one TCR beta chain. Its cognate antigen has yet to be identified. No base qualities exist here, and no much larger clone lies one base off it. The data were obtained in a study of shared clonotypes between healthy human individuals (dated by TCRdb to about 2020). In terms of the full investigation: Three men and a couple of women, aged 18 to 49 years, made up the cohort. To increase sequencing depth and limit assay-specific biases, TCR repertoire library preparation and sequencing were carried out by different laboratories using diverse techniques. For each donor, CD4 naive and CD4 memory were each run on three plates, CD8 naive on two plates, and CD8 memory on one plate. To estimate repertoire size and how much clonotype sharing occurs between individuals, the study deeply sequenced the blood TCR repertoires of roughly 5 healthy adults. Between about 0.94 and 8.9 billion PBMCs per donor were obtained by leukapheresis.

Trimming takes 5 bases off V and 5 bases off J; junction bases not matched to a gene: 10. Taken from the germline V gene, the CDR1 and CDR2 loops are MDHEN and SYDVKM. Including cysteine and phenylalanine, the CDR3 has 15 amino acids. CDR3 DNA is the only sequence kept; it has 45 bases, read in frame from the first base. Overall study outcomes, separate from this receptor: Because the study included a small number of donors, the genetic and exposure-history diversity represented was limited. Rarefaction of sorted-subset datasets indicated incomplete sequencing despite the large sequencing depth. Across a handful of donors, about 5% of naive CD4, roughly 3.3% of naive CD8, roughly 2.2% of memory CD4, and approximately 0.4% of memory CD8 clonotypes were shared. Compared with non-shared clonotypes, clonotypes shared by all four sorted-subset donors had higher generation probabilities. Based on pairwise subsampling, the degree of clonotype sharing among donors was expected to be affected by sequencing depth. Naive subsets generally had larger estimated clonotype richness than memory subsets did. Sampling was restricted to blood, and TCR repertoires in tissues likely differ from the TCR repertoires found in blood.

Using the deep immunoSEQ assay, TCR CDR3 regions were amplified from genomic DNA by multiplex PCR. Extracted genomic DNA from each cell subset was spread evenly across all wells of several immunoSEQ 96-well plates, with each plate serving as a replicate. For sorted subsets, 200 to 250 ng of genomic DNA, equivalent to 25,000 to 30,000 T cell genomes, went into each replicate PCR. Purified libraries were measured with a Qubit 3.0 fluorometer, size-checked on a Bioanalyzer 2100, and measured again with the KAPA Library Quantification kit. Every immunoSEQ 96-well plate was sequenced on a separate single-read 150-cycle Illumina NextSeq 550 flow cell. Per the original workflow: The immunoSEQ output contained only junctional sequences without quality scores, so filtering could not match that applied to full-length reads. To assign V/J genes and CDR3, sequences were annotated using PyIR, a Python wrapper for IgBLAST v1.9, with IMGT germline references. Any read was removed if the V/J assignment was weak (E-value above 1e-6), the CDR3 was missing, or the read contained stop codons, out-of-frame junctions, or ambiguous translated residues. V3J clonotypes were defined as sequences sharing an identical inferred V gene, J gene, and CDR3 amino acid sequence. The percentage overlap between two repertoires was calculated by dividing the number of shared unique clonotypes by the size of the smaller repertoire. Richness of each repertoire was evaluated using RTK rarefaction, the Chao1 estimator, and Recon v2.1 estimates of unobserved clonotypes. For all TCRbeta clonotypes obtained by the gDNA method from a handful of donors, generation probabilities were computed with OLGA. TCRdb retrieved this table from immuneACCESS and kept in-frame rearrangements only. Not all clones are present; in checked studies, unresolved V genes account for under half, and no reason is known for the remainder. The V and J calls and clone size were taken over from that table, and D and trimming were inferred from the DNA. This sample is represented by around 990,000 clones; approximately 80% of them were singletons. The top ten hold over 0.8% of the sample.

Healthy HIV-negative adults with no recently reported acute infections or vaccinations were included as donors. All donors were Caucasian adults living in Nashville, Tennessee, USA. CD4+ T cells were enriched by magnetic negative selection; naive cells were then positively selected on CD45RA, and the negative fraction formed the memory subset. Blood was collected by leukapheresis, and PBMCs were isolated by Ficoll-Histopaque density gradient centrifugation and then cryopreserved in liquid nitrogen vapor phase. Analytical flow cytometry was used to check the purity and quantity of each magnetically sorted T cell population. Genomic DNA was isolated from each sorted fraction and quantified by UV absorbance on a Nanodrop 2000c.

The TCR sequence derives from a man aged 18 to 30 in good health. Some clones in this sample may be carry-over from other donors' samples. Sequencing input: memory CD4+ T cells from PBMCs. Read against the paper, the sample's cell subset or site label means: CD45RA-negative fraction. The sequence is built from TRBV28 and TRBJ2-7; a stretch of 9 junction bases matches TRBD1. CDR3 protein: CASSRAGTGSDEQYF. In nucleotide form, the sequence is TGTGCCAGCAGTCGGGCCGGGACAGGGTCCGACGAGCAGTACTTC.